One sample yielded the 4 T cell receptor beta chains listed below, sequenced in a study of blood T cell repertoires in COVID-19. Generated by immunoSEQ multiplex PCR, the TCRdb table keeps only in-frame clones and is missing some. The sample records about 360,000 clones, over 70% being singletons. Specimen: peripheral blood. The receptors derive from a man aged 30 to 39 with active or convalescent COVID-19.

The chain couples TRBV2 to TRBJ2-1; 11 bases agree with TRBD2. V lost 3 bases, J lost 6 bases, and 4 bases stayed unmatched. Germline V gene lookup returns CDR1 SNHLY and CDR2 FYNNEI. The length of the CDR3 is 15 residues. The CDR3 bases are TGTGCCAGCAGTGATGGGCTAGCGGGGGGCAATGAGCAGTTCTTC. This translates into CASSDGLAGGNEQFF.

The rearrangement uses TRBV2 and TRBJ2-3; TRBD1 aligns across 9 bases. CDR1 is SNHLY and CDR2 is FYNNEI in the germline V gene. V lost 5 bases and J lost 0; bases outside the gene matches: 9. CDR3 length: 17 amino acids. CDR3 coding DNA: TGTGCCAGCAGTCCACGGACAGGGGCCCCCAGCACAGATACGCAGTATTTT. Its protein is CASSPRTGAPSTDTQYF.

Turning to this clone: Other DNA sequences in the sample encode the same CDR3. J is TRBJ2-2 and V is TRBV7-3; 9 bases agree with TRBD1. Trimming cost V 3 bases and J 2 bases; bases outside gene matches: 1. The CDR3 sequence is 15 residues long. Germline CDR1 is SGHTA and CDR2 is FQGTGA. CDR3 DNA sequence: TGTGCCAGCAGCTTGGGACAGGGCAACACCGGGGAGCTGTTTTTT. The encoded protein is CASSLGQGNTGELFF.

The chain is built from TRBV11-2 and TRBJ2-3; possibly TRBD2 for D (5 bases). Between the trimmed V and J ends, which lost 0 bases and 4 bases, there was a span of 17 bases. The CDR3 length is 17 residues. The germline gives CDR1 SGHAT, CDR2 FQNNGV. The CDR3 nucleotides are TGTGCCAGCAGCTTAGATCTCTCGACTACCCGGGCAGATACGCAGTATTTT. Translating it yields CASSLDLSTTRADTQYF.